These 18 T cell receptor beta chains share one sample of origin, sequenced in a study of T cell responses to AZD1222 COVID-19 vaccine (dated by TCRdb to the early 2020s). The time point label for this specimen denotes: about 28 days (+/-7) after the second vaccine dose. The receptor library was made with the immunoSEQ multiplex PCR assay. The clones in this table, taken by TCRdb from immuneACCESS, are in-frame only. Not every clone is retained; where verified, under half of the shortfall comes from an unresolved V gene, and the cause of the rest is unknown. This sample is represented by approximately 77,000 clones; 75% to 90% of them were singletons. The ten largest clones represent roughly 3.1% of the sample. The sequencing used peripheral blood, collected 28 days after the second AZD1222 dose. All receptors derive from an adult who received the AZD1222 COVID-19 vaccine.

This rearrangement joins TRBV9 to TRBJ1-3; D is perhaps TRBD1 (6 bases). This CDR3 has 17 amino acids. CDR1 SGDLS and CDR2 YYNGEE come from the germline V gene. V dropped 0 bases and J dropped 1 base, with 14 bases sitting between them. The CDR3 DNA reads as TGTGCCAGCAGCGTAGCGTCCGGGGGGGCATCTGGAAACACCATATATTTT. Translation gives CASSVASGGASGNTIYF.

The chain combines TRBV28 with TRBJ2-1; D might be TRBD1 or TRBD2, each matching 5 bases. V was trimmed by 4 bases and J by 4 bases, leaving 20 bases between them. Germline CDR1 is MDHEN and CDR2 is SYDVKM. This CDR3 has 17 amino acids. The CDR3 DNA follows: TGTGCCAGCAGTTCCCGGGACCCACGAAGGGTGTACAATGAGCAGTTCTTC. Amino acids: CASSSRDPRRVYNEQFF.

V usage is TRBV5-6 and J usage is TRBJ2-7; D is undetermined. Trimming left V 0 bases short and J 7 bases short, with 17 bases between. The CDR3 is 15 amino acids. Germline CDR1 and CDR2: SGHDT and YYEEEE. CDR3 nucleotides: TGTGCCAGCAGCTTGGATAGACGGCTCAAGGGTGAGCAGTACTTC. Residues: CASSLDRRLKGEQYF.

V usage is TRBV9 and J usage is TRBJ2-1; 13 nucleotides align to TRBD2. Germline lookup yields CDR1 SGDLS and CDR2 YYNGEE. This CDR3 is 19 amino acids long. With V trimmed by 8 bases and J by 2 bases, 16 bases remained unmatched. The DNA of the CDR3 is TGTGCCAGGATGACTGGGAGGACTAGCGGGAGTCCGGCCTACAATGAGCAGTTCTTC. Its protein product is CARMTGRTSGSPAYNEQFF.

J is TRBJ2-1 and V is TRBV7-9; 9 bases map to TRBD1. This CDR3 is 14 amino acids long. Germline loops: CDR1 SEHNR, CDR2 FQNEAQ (reference sequence). V dropped 9 bases and J dropped 7; count of bases not matched to a gene: 10. The CDR3 DNA reads as TGTGCCAGTACACGGACAGGGGTTGTTAATGAGCAGTTCTTC. Amino acids: CASTRTGVVNEQFF.

Written as DNA, the CDR3 is TGTGCCAGCAGTACGCGGACTAGCGGAAAAGAGACCCAGTACTTC. This encodes CASSTRTSGKETQYF. The rearrangement joins TRBV28 to TRBJ2-5; TRBD2 agrees at 10 bases. The trim removed 5 bases at V and 3 bases at J, leaving 6 bases unmatched. The CDR3 has 15 residues. In germline, CDR1 is MDHEN, CDR2 SYDVKM.

The chain has TRBV11-2 and TRBJ1-4; no clear D. Germline-derived CDR1 and CDR2 are SGHAT and FQNNGV. The V gene lost 0 bases and the J gene lost 3 bases, with 8 bases spanning the gap. The CDR3 covers 15 residues. CDR3 protein: CASSLDVDPNEKLFF. As DNA, the CDR3 is TGTGCCAGCAGCTTAGACGTGGATCCTAATGAAAAACTGTTTTTT.

This chain connects TRBV7-6 to TRBJ2-1; 8 bases align to TRBD1. CDR3 length equals 15 residues. Losses at the gene ends were 3 bases for V and 6 bases for J; bases not matched to a gene: 7. Germline-derived CDR1 and CDR2 are SGHVS and FNYEAQ. CDR3 region: CASSFGQGASNEQFF. CDR3 coding DNA: TGTGCCAGCAGCTTTGGTCAGGGGGCCTCCAATGAGCAGTTCTTC. The complete variable domain, with remaining parts taken from reference TRBV7-6 and TRBJ2-1, reads GAGVSQSPRYKVTKRGQDVALRCDPISGHVSLYWYRQALGQGPEFLTYFNYEAQQDKSGLPNDRFSAERPEGSISTLTIQRTEQRDSAMYRCASSFGQGASNEQFFGPGTRLTVL.

V and J are TRBV19 and TRBJ2-3, with 11 nucleotides matching TRBD2. Unmatched junction bases numbered 6, after V lost 5 bases and J lost 5 bases. The CDR3 contains 15 residues. From germline, CDR1 is LNHDA and CDR2 SQIVND (reference sequence). This chain's CDR3 is CASSPGTSGGDTQYF. CDR3 nucleotides: TGTGCCAGTAGTCCCGGGACTAGCGGTGGAGATACGCAGTATTTT.

The chain is built from TRBV13 and TRBJ1-1; D unresolved. V lost 2 bases to trimming and J lost 1 base, with 11 bases between them. This CDR3 region has 15 residues. Germline V gene sequence: CDR1 PRHDT, CDR2 FYEKMQ (reference sequence). The CDR3 is CASSLLLLGNTEAFF. CDR3 coding DNA: TGTGCCAGCAGCTTATTGTTATTGGGGAACACTGAAGCTTTCTTT.

The chain combines TRBV28 with TRBJ1-4; 9 bases agree with TRBD1. The CDR3 has 15 residues. The germline CDR1 and CDR2 sequences are MDHEN and SYDVKM. V was pared by 3 bases and J by 6 bases, with 5 bases of the junction left unmatched. As DNA, the CDR3 is TGTGCCAGCAGTTTCCAGACAGGGGGATATGAAAAACTGTTTTTT. This translates into CASSFQTGGYEKLFF. Full variable domain (remainder filled in from reference TRBV28 and TRBJ1-4): DVKVTQSSRYLVKRTGEKVFLECVQDMDHENMFWYRQDPGLGLRLIYFSYDVKMKEKGDIPEGYSVSREKKERFSLILESASTNQTSMYLCASSFQTGGYEKLFFGSGTQLSVL.

This chain uses TRBV4-3 with TRBJ2-7; 8 bases are a match to TRBD1. With 0 bases clipped from V and 0 bases from J, the junction kept 10 bases outside the gene matches. The germline CDR1 and CDR2 sequences are LGHNA and YSLEER. The CDR3 covers 18 residues. In nucleotides, the CDR3 is TGCGCCAGCAGCCAAGAGTCCCTTTTAGACAGGGGCTCCTACGAGCAGTACTTC. This codes for CASSQESLLDRGSYEQYF.

This clone appeared a single time. The chain employs TRBV3-1 (or the pseudogene TRBV3-2) and TRBJ2-7; 7 nucleotides line up with TRBD1. The CDR3 consists of 15 residues. Germline CDR1 LGHDT, CDR2 YNNKEL (reference sequence). V lost 4 bases, J lost 6 bases, and 12 bases stayed unmatched. The CDR3 reads CASSLGTVSGAEQYF. The CDR3 DNA sequence: TGTGCCAGCAGCCTTGGGACAGTTTCAGGGGCCGAGCAGTACTTC.

This sequence joins TRBV6-1 and TRBJ1-5; D gene unclear. V dropped 2 bases and J dropped 5 bases, with 7 bases sitting between them. From germline, CDR1 is MNHNS and CDR2 SASEGT. The CDR3 length is 13 residues. The chain's CDR3 is CASSEWVDQPQHF. CDR3 nucleotides: TGTGCCAGCAGTGAATGGGTCGATCAGCCCCAGCATTTT.

The chain couples TRBV7-3 to TRBJ1-3, with TRBD1 as a possible D gene (5 bases). This CDR3 comprises 15 residues. In germline, CDR1 is SGHTA, CDR2 FQGTGA. V was clipped by 5 bases and J by 2 bases, with 13 bases between them. The chain's CDR3 is CASSEGAGAGNTIYF. DNA of the CDR3: TGTGCCAGCAGCGAAGGGGCCGGTGCTGGAAACACCATATATTTT. Filled out from reference TRBV7-3 and TRBJ1-3, the complete variable domain reads GAGVSQTPSNKVTEKGKYVELRCDPISGHTALYWYRQSLGQGPEFLIYFQGTGAADDSGLPNDRFFAVRPEGSVSTLKIQRTERGDSAVYLCASSEGAGAGNTIYFGEGSWLTVV.

The gene calls are TRBV12-3 or TRBV12-4 and TRBJ2-1; D is ambiguous. The CDR3 has 13 residues. The ends were cut back, 2 bases at V and 3 bases at J, with 5 bases in the middle. The CDR3 DNA follows: TGTGCCAGCAGTTTATTGCGCTACAATGAGCAGTTCTTC. Protein: CASSLLRYNEQFF.

The chain combines TRBV7-3 with TRBJ2-5; TRBD1 aligns across 7 bases. The J segment lost 5 bases and the V segment lost 6 bases, leaving 12 bases of the junction unmatched. Looked up from germline, CDR1 is SGHTA and CDR2 is FQGTGA. This CDR3 spans 15 amino acids. CDR3 protein: CASSRETGQEETQYF. The CDR3 bases are TGTGCCAGCAGTAGAGAAACAGGACAGGAGGAGACCCAGTACTTC.

The chain uses TRBV25-1 and TRBJ2-2; D ambiguous. Germline CDR1 and CDR2: MGHDK and SYGVNS. This CDR3 contains 15 residues. Between the trimmed V and J ends, which lost 4 bases and 3 bases, there was a span of 12 bases. The CDR3 DNA follows: TGTGCCAGCAGTGCCGCCGCGAGAGACACCGGGGAGCTGTTTTTT. It is translated as CASSAAARDTGELFF.